Below are 19 T cell receptor beta chains sequenced from a single sample in a study of T cells after yellow fever vaccination. One entry per CDR3 protein, called by TCRdb with MiXCR from the 5' RACE reads. The table has 200,000 to 300,000 distinct CDR3 sequences, 10% to 15% seen once. The starting material was CD4+ T cells sorted from PBMCs, obtained 45 days after the yellow fever booster vaccination. These receptors were obtained from a man aged 25-45 years who received the YFV17D yellow fever vaccine.

DNA of the CDR3: TGTGCCAGCAGCCAGGAATGGGTCCAAGAAGAGACCCAGTACTTC. This gives the protein CASSQEWVQEETQYF. The J gene is TRBJ2-5, the V gene TRBV14; no clear D gene. CDR1 SGHDN and CDR2 FVKESK come from the germline V gene. CDR3 length equals 15 residues. The V gene lost 3 bases and the J gene lost 3 bases, with 14 bases spanning the gap.

The J gene is TRBJ1-5, the V gene TRBV15; TRBD1 matches 7 bases. This CDR3 has 15 residues. The V gene end was trimmed by 3 bases and the J gene end by 0 bases; junction bases not matched to a gene: 2. Per germline, CDR1 LNHNV and CDR2 YYDKDF (reference sequence). The CDR3 loop is CATSSTGDSNQPQHF. The CDR3 DNA reads TGTGCCACCAGCAGCACAGGGGATAGCAATCAGCCCCAGCATTTT.

For this clonotype: This may come from a read error, since a much larger clone is one base off. The rearrangement uses TRBV20-1 and TRBJ2-1; 9 nucleotides match TRBD2. The CDR3 spans 18 residues. Per germline, CDR1 DFQATT and CDR2 SNEGSKA (reference sequence). Germline trimming cut 3 bases from V and 3 bases from J; bases unmatched to any gene: 15. DNA for the CDR3: TGCAGTGCTAGTCCCAGAGGCGGGAGGGCCGGTTGCTACAATGAGCAGTTCTTC. It specifies CSASPRGGRAGCYNEQFF.

This clonotype has just a few counts. The rearrangement joins TRBV20-1 to TRBJ2-5, with unresolved D. There are 14 residues in the CDR3. CDR1 is DFQATT and CDR2 is SNEGSKA in the germline V gene (reference sequence). Trimming took off 0 bases at V and 4 bases at J, with 12 bases between the two ends. The CDR3 DNA reads as TGCAGTGCTAGAGATTCTGGGGTAATAGAGACCCAGTACTTC. Its protein product is CSARDSGVIETQYF.

A few counts support this clonotype. The chain is built from TRBV24-1 and TRBJ2-4; D may match TRBD1 or TRBD2 (5 bases each). CDR1 KGHDR and CDR2 SFDVKD come from the germline V gene. The CDR3 totals 15 residues. The V and J ends lost 3 bases and 4 bases respectively, with 12 bases between them. This CDR3 reads CATSDSRDAKNIQYF. The CDR3 DNA sequence: TGTGCCACCAGTGATAGCCGGGACGCTAAAAACATTCAGTACTTC.

The chain recombines TRBV11-2 with TRBJ2-7; the match to TRBD2 covers 7 bases. The CDR3 is 13 residues long. Per germline, CDR1 SGHAT and CDR2 FQNNGV. The V gene end was trimmed by 7 bases and the J gene end by 2 bases; junction bases not matched to a gene: 5. CDR3: CASTAGAAYEQYF. CDR3 nucleotides: TGTGCCAGCACTGCGGGAGCAGCCTACGAGCAGTACTTC. The entire variable domain, with the rest obtained from reference TRBV11-2 and TRBJ2-7, is as follows: EAGVAQSPRYKIIEKRQSVAFWCNPISGHATLYWYQQILGQGPKLLIQFQNNGVVDDSQLPKDRFSAERLKGVDSTLKIQPAKLEDSAVYLCASTAGAAYEQYFGPGTRLTVT.

Details on this clonotype: The junction does not match germline at one end; this may be a read error. The CDR3: CAISNQFSSQGPQVF. CDR3 nucleotides: TGTGCCATCTCGAATCAGTTTAGTTCCCAGGGCCCCCAGGTCTTC. The chain combines TRBV24-1 with TRBJ2-1, with a tentative D call TRBD1 (5 bases). The CDR3 is 15 residues long. The germline V gene encodes CDR1 KGHDR and CDR2 SFDVKD.

This clonotype was counted only a few times. This chain links TRBV5-1 with TRBJ2-1, with TRBD2 as a possible D gene (5 bases). Germline V gives CDR1 SGHRS, CDR2 YFSETQ. The ends were cut back, 4 bases at V and 3 bases at J, with 11 bases in the middle. The CDR3 sequence is 14 residues long. The CDR3 here is CASSGSRDYNEQFF. CDR3 nucleotides: TGCGCCAGCAGCGGGAGTAGAGACTACAATGAGCAGTTCTTC.

The rearrangement uses TRBV20-1 and TRBJ2-7; 11 bases agree with TRBD1. The CDR3 consists of 12 residues. Trimming at V came to 7 bases and at J to 3 bases, leaving 2 bases not matched to a gene. From germline, CDR1 is DFQATT and CDR2 SNEGSKA (reference sequence). The CDR3 region is CSVGQGDYEQYF. CDR3 in DNA: TGCAGTGTGGGACAGGGGGACTACGAGCAGTACTTC.

The chain employs TRBV28 and TRBJ2-7; D gene unclear. V dropped 2 bases and J dropped 0 bases, with 11 bases sitting between them. The CDR3 length is 15 residues. CDR1 MDHEN and CDR2 SYDVKM come from the germline V gene. The CDR3 loop is CASSLTATHSYEQYF. In DNA, the CDR3 is TGTGCCAGCAGTTTAACGGCCACTCACTCCTACGAGCAGTACTTC.

J is TRBJ1-1 and V is TRBV12-3 or TRBV12-4; D remains unclear. The CDR3 consists of 13 residues. The V end was cut by 6 bases, the J end by 1 base, with 9 bases between. The CDR3: CASSPERNTEAFF. The CDR3 DNA reads TGTGCCAGCAGCCCTGAGAGGAACACTGAAGCTTTCTTT.

This clonotype was recorded a few times. The chain carries TRBV7-2 and TRBJ2-7; D might be TRBD1 or TRBD2, each matching 5 bases. Per the germline V gene, CDR1 is SGHTA and CDR2 is FQGNSA. V lost 5 bases to trimming and J lost 3 bases, with 14 bases between them. This CDR3 comprises 14 residues. The CDR3 sequence is CASSKRDLGYEQYF. DNA of the CDR3: TGTGCCAGCAGCAAGAGGGACCTCGGCTACGAGCAGTACTTC.

A few counts support this clonotype. The V gene is TRBV4-3, the J gene TRBJ2-1; D gene ambiguous. In germline, CDR1 is LGHNA, CDR2 YSLEER. CDR3 length: 14 amino acids. Trimming removed 0 bases from V and 6 bases from J, with 9 bases in between. The CDR3 loop reads CASSQESVFNEQFF. CDR3 in DNA: TGCGCCAGCAGCCAAGAAAGTGTGTTCAATGAGCAGTTCTTC.

The chain carries TRBV18 and TRBJ2-7, with no clear D. This CDR3 region has 12 residues. V was shortened by 2 bases and J by 7 bases, with 9 bases between the two germline ends. Per the germline V gene, CDR1 is KGHSH and CDR2 is LQKENI. CDR3: CASSPAVGEQYF. Written as DNA, the CDR3 is TGTGCCAGCTCACCAGCCGTGGGGGAGCAGTACTTC.

This rearrangement joins TRBV6-1 to TRBJ2-5; D might be TRBD1 or TRBD2, each matching 7 bases. The CDR3 has 14 residues. V lost 6 bases, J lost 4 bases, and 15 bases lay in between. Germline CDR1 MNHNS, CDR2 SASEGT. CDR3 DNA: TGTGCCAGCAGATCAGGGGGAGGGGGAGAGACCCAGTACTTC. Translated: CASRSGGGGETQYF.

This clonotype was counted only a few times. The chain has TRBV7-2 and TRBJ2-3; 13 bases are shared with TRBD2. The ends lost 5 bases at V and 6 bases at J; junction bases unmatched: 11. Germline V gene data show CDR1 as SGHTA and CDR2 as FQGNSA. The CDR3 covers 17 residues. The DNA of the CDR3 is TGTGCCAGCAGCCCGGGACTAGCGGGACGGGCCGATGATACGCAGTATTTT. It translates to CASSPGLAGRADDTQYF.

This clonotype showed up just a few times. The chain joins TRBV5-1 to TRBJ1-4, with D uncertain. The CDR3 runs 15 residues. Trimming took 4 bases from V and 6 from J, leaving 16 bases between them. The germline CDR1 and CDR2 sequences are SGHRS and YFSETQ. The CDR3 nucleotides are TGCGCCAGCAGCCCGGACGCCAATGGGTATGAAAAACTGTTTTTT. It translates to CASSPDANGYEKLFF.

This clonotype turned up a few times. The chain couples TRBV29-1 to TRBJ2-2; TRBD1 might be the D (5 bases). There are 13 residues in the CDR3. Trimming took 7 bases from V and 1 from J, leaving 10 bases between them. Germline V gene sequence: CDR1 SQVTM, CDR2 ANQGSEA. CDR3 loop: CSADTGNTGELFF. CDR3 nucleotides: TGCAGCGCGGACACAGGGAACACCGGGGAGCTGTTTTTT.

The CDR3 DNA sequence: TGTGCCAGCAGTTTGCGACGTACTACAGATACGCAGTATTTT. It specifies CASSLRRTTDTQYF. V gene TRBV12-3 or TRBV12-4 combines with J gene TRBJ2-3, with no clear D. The CDR3 spans 14 residues. Trimming left V 3 bases short and J 3 bases short, with 10 bases between.